This record covers a single T cell receptor (beta chain). The target of this receptor is not known. Nothing much larger sits one base from this clone, and base qualities are not available. This specimen belongs to a study of blood T cell repertoires in COVID-19 (TCRdb year 2020). Concerning the study at large: Samples from collaborators originated in the United States, Italy and Spain and spanned both the acute and convalescent phases of COVID-19. The material from the prospective study consisted of cDNA or gDNA derived from T cells, B-cell-depleted T cells, or PBMCs. Subjects who had been exposed to COVID-19, were actively infected with it, or had recovered from it provided the deeply sampled blood TCRbeta repertoires that made up the dataset. The repertoires were released in a freely available public database intended as a resource for research on the immune response to SARS-CoV-2. Samples came from the ongoing ImmuneRACE study (first 160 participants) plus 1,254 subjects from 6 global collaborators. A de-identified subject ID, COVID-19 status, age in years and sex were almost always included in the sample metadata. Where HLA class I and class II types were available, the types were taken from metadata supplied by the sample provider, not from assay-based typing. Broad study findings and their caveats: The quantity of clinical and demographic metadata differed by source and by participant and was supplied without curation.

The CDR3 covers 14 residues, taking in both the cysteine and the phenylalanine. Of all the DNA, just the CDR3 is kept, 42 bases in frame from base 1. The germline V gene sets CDR1 to KGHSH and CDR2 to LQKENI. V gives up 3 bases and J gives up 10 bases, and the segment between their germline ends measures 13 bases. TCRbeta CDR3 regions were amplified from genomic DNA by means of the immunoSEQ Assay, a bias-controlled multiplex PCR. On the study's bioinformatics: The number of nucleated cells in each sample was estimated from the amplification of reference gene primers within the assay. Sequence reads were collapsed and filtered to measure the absolute abundance of every unique TCRbeta CDR3 rearrangement. For each sample, productive Simpson clonality was calculated as the square root of Simpson's diversity index across productive rearrangements. TCRdb took over this immuneACCESS table, retaining in-frame rearrangements with V and J assigned. Such tables are incomplete; in checked studies, under half of the missing clones stem from an unresolved V gene, and the remainder is unexplained. V, J and clone size are taken as reported in that table, and D and trimming were inferred from the DNA itself. The sample table records about 320,000 clones; under 90% of these occur just once. Clones ranked in the top ten supply 4.5% to 6.5% of the sample.

Participants in the prospective study were enrolled through a virtual design, were aged about 18 to 100 years, and lived in approximately 25 United States geographic areas. Cohort assignment in the prospective study relied on participant-reported clinical history from a screening survey and a study questionnaire. Recovered participants in ImmuneRACE Cohort 3 were defined as having two consecutive negative NP/OP PCR tests, clearance from a healthcare professional, or resolution of symptoms. Mobile phlebotomists in the prospective study collected whole blood, serum and a nasopharyngeal or oropharyngeal swab from every participant. Additional blood draws and questionnaires over an approximately 2-month period could optionally be provided by prospective study participants. Prospective study blood samples were shipped either frozen or at room temperature before DNA extraction.

The chain joins TRBV18 to TRBJ1-6; the D gene is perhaps TRBD1, from 6 matching bases. The sequence came from a man in his sixties who had recovered from COVID-19. The specimen was PBMCs or T cells enriched from blood (not recorded which). The nucleotide sequence reads as follows: TGTGCCAGCTCACCGTCTTACAGGGACTCACCCCTCCACTTT. It translates as CASSPSYRDSPLHF.